Below, one T cell receptor (beta chain) is given with its context. Antigen specificity is unknown. Trimming shortened V by 5 bases and J by 5 bases, and 18 bases separated the two germline ends. The germline V gene has CDR1 SGHAT and CDR2 FQNNGV. The CDR3 loop spans 15 amino acids. This sample was included in a study of cytomegalovirus exposure and HLA in healthy donors. About the study: Earlier, 95 million to 140 million unique TCR beta sequences were recovered from around 190 million T cells by an analysis.

General study points: A list of around 150 TCR beta chains associated with cytomegalovirus was given. The classifier reportedly diagnosed cytomegalovirus status with high specificity and sensitivity.

This PCR relied on a set of 60 Vbeta primers and 13 Jbeta primers. Profiled with immunoSEQ multiplex PCR; TCRdb holds only in-frame clones, not every one. Here the sample spans approximately 200,000 clones, over 70% being singletons. This chain joins TRBV11-2 and TRBJ1-2; D is unresolved. This receptor was taken from a woman under 30 in good health and CMV-seropositive. The sequencing input was PBMCs. The CDR3 spells CASSEDRYRGYGYTF. As DNA, the CDR3 is TGTGCCAGCAGCGAAGACCGTTACAGAGGGTATGGCTACACCTTC.